This TCR beta chain appears in the sequencing data of a study of blood T cells in healthy people across ages. Study conclusions and caveats: Among long-lived donors, naive CD4+ cells were more numerous and diversity higher than in aged donors.

There were at least 5 micrograms of total RNA extracted from every sample. PCR was performed a second time for about 7 to 11 cycles using a sample-barcoded 5' primer and a J-beta primer mix. TCRdb re-derived calls from the 5' RACE reads in MiXCR, one entry per CDR3 protein. The sample contains around 2 million distinct CDR3 sequences, about 39% of which appear only once. J lost 3 bases, V lost 3 bases, and 6 bases had no gene match. The CDR3 is 14 amino acids. Germline V gene sequence: CDR1 SGDLS, CDR2 YYNGEE. This clonotype was observed a handful of times. Its cognate antigen is unknown. This TCR was sampled from a human donor in good health. The J gene is TRBJ2-7, the V gene TRBV9; TRBD1 matches at 7 bases. Sequencing was performed on blood. Here the CDR3 reads CASSAMGQSYEQYF. Written as DNA, the CDR3 is TGTGCCAGCAGCGCCATGGGACAGAGCTACGAGCAGTACTTC.